What follows is one TCR beta chain and its context. Its antigen target is currently unknown. Within one base of it there is no much larger clone, and no base qualities were kept. Participants in the prospective study were enrolled through a virtual design, were aged roughly 18 to 100 years, and lived in about 25 United States geographic areas. To assign participants to cohorts, the prospective study relied on clinical history that participants themselves reported in a screening survey and a study questionnaire. ImmuneRACE Cohort 3 recovered participants were defined by two consecutive negative NP/OP PCR tests, healthcare professional clearance, or symptom resolution. In the prospective study, mobile phlebotomists collected whole blood, serum and a nasopharyngeal or oropharyngeal swab from each participant. Participants in the prospective study had the option to provide additional blood draws and questionnaires over an approximately 2-month period. Before DNA extraction, prospective study blood samples were shipped either frozen or at room temperature.

The entry originates in a study of blood T cell repertoires in COVID-19 (dated by TCRdb to the early 2020s). Notes on the research overall: The collaborator samples originated in the United States, Italy and Spain and spanned the acute and convalescent phases of COVID-19. The prospective study material was composed of cDNA or gDNA derived from T cells, B-cell-depleted T cells, or PBMCs. Subjects who had been exposed to COVID-19, were actively infected with it, or had recovered from it provided the deeply sampled blood TCRbeta repertoires that made up the dataset. The repertoires were made available in a free public database intended to serve as a resource for research on the immune response to SARS-CoV-2. The samples were drawn from two sources: the first 160 participants of the ongoing ImmuneRACE study, and 1,200 or so subjects contributed by 6 global collaborators. A de-identified subject ID, COVID-19 status, age in years and sex were almost always included in the sample metadata. Where available, HLA class I and class II types were taken from metadata supplied by the sample provider and were not determined by assay-based typing. What the authors observed across the whole study: How much clinical and demographic metadata was included differed by source and by participant, and the metadata was provided uncurated.

TCRbeta CDR3 regions were amplified from genomic DNA by means of the immunoSEQ Assay, a bias-controlled multiplex PCR. Regarding the original processing steps: Within the assay, amplification of reference gene primers was used to estimate how many nucleated cells each sample contained. Sequence reads were collapsed and filtered to measure the absolute abundance of every unique TCRbeta CDR3 rearrangement. For each sample, productive Simpson clonality was calculated by taking the square root of Simpson's diversity index across productive rearrangements. TCRdb's version of the immuneACCESS table is confined to in-frame rearrangements and falls short of the full clone set. An unresolved V gene accounts for under half of the shortfall where checked; the remainder is of unknown origin. The V and J calls and clone size come from that table; D and trimming were worked out from the DNA. The sample table shows roughly 200,000 clones, and 85% are seen once. The ten largest make up approximately 6.2% of the sample.

In the germline V gene (reference sequence), CDR1 corresponds to MNHEY and CDR2 to SMNVEV. Its CDR3 holds 11 amino acids, cysteine through phenylalanine. The read is trimmed to its CDR3 DNA, 33 bases read in frame from base 1. V sheds 5 bases and J sheds 8 bases, leaving 9 bases between their ends. This chain is built from TRBV27 and TRBJ1-1, with the D gene too uncertain to name. The TCR was taken from a man in his forties who had recovered from COVID-19. Sample: PBMCs or T cells enriched from blood (not recorded which). The DNA reads TGTGCCAGCAGTATCGGAGGGGAAGCTTTCTTT. This is translated as CASSIGGEAFF.